Below, one T cell receptor beta chain is given with its context. This CDR3 is also generated by other DNA sequences in the sample. These data are taken from a study of blood T cell repertoires in COVID-19. Across the whole study: Collection of acute and convalescent COVID-19 samples took place in the United States, Italy and Spain. From T cells, B-cell-depleted T cells, or PBMCs came the material, which was cDNA or gDNA.

Trimming left V 1 base short and J 0 bases short, with 8 bases between. The CDR3 covers 15 residues. Germline CDR1 SGHTA, CDR2 FQGNSA. Under the authors' procedure: Amplifying reference gene primers gave estimates of nucleated cell counts. Sequenced by immunoSEQ multiplex PCR; TCRdb stores in-frame clones only, minus some. V and J calls and clone size come straight from that table; D and trimming were deduced from the DNA. The sample shows around 64,000 clones, roughly 89% of them seen only once. This rearrangement joins TRBV7-2 to TRBJ2-3, with a tentative D call TRBD2 (5 bases). This clonotype originated in a woman of 80 years or more with acute or convalescent COVID-19. Sequenced sample: peripheral blood. This CDR3 reads CASSLVRGSTDTQYF. CDR3 nucleotide sequence: TGTGCCAGCAGCTTAGTTCGCGGGAGCACAGATACGCAGTATTTT.